This T cell receptor beta chain was profiled in a study of blood T cell repertoires in COVID-19. At the level of the study: The study drew acute and convalescent COVID-19 samples from the United States, Italy and Spain. T cells, B-cell-depleted T cells, or PBMCs supplied cDNA or gDNA.

In the original analysis: Nucleated cell counts were estimated from reference gene primer amplification. Sequenced by immunoSEQ multiplex PCR; TCRdb stores in-frame clones only, minus some. The V and J calls and the clone size are those of that table, but D and trimming were determined from the DNA. The table has about 140,000 clones, approximately 80% seen once. This CDR3 spans 18 amino acids. Between the trimmed V and J ends, which lost 6 bases and 0 bases, there was a span of 22 bases. Germline V lookup: CDR1 SGHTA, CDR2 FQGNSA. Sequencing used peripheral blood. This sequence originates from a human donor in a cohort sampled during active COVID-19. The genes are TRBV7-2 and TRBJ2-3; TRBD2 might be the D (6 bases). This CDR3 reads CASSLRGTFFASTDTQYF. As DNA, the CDR3 is TGTGCCAGCAGTTTACGCGGGACTTTCTTTGCAAGCACAGATACGCAGTATTTT.